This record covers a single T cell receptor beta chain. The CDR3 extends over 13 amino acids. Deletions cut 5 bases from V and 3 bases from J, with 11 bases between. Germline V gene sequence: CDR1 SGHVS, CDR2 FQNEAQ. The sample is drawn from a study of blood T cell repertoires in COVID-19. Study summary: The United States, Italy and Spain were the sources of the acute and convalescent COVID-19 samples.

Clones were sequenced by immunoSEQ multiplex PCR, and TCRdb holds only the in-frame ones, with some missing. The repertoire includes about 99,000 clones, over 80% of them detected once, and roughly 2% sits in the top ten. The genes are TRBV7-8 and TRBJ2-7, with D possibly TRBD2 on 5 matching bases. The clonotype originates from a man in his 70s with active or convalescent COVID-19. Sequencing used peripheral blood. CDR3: CASSGLEFYEQYF. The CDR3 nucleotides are TGTGCCAGCAGCGGACTTGAGTTCTACGAGCAGTACTTC.